What follows are 7 T cell receptor beta chains derived from one specimen sequenced in a study of shared clonotypes between healthy human individuals (dated by TCRdb to the early 2020s). Libraries were made using the immunoSEQ multiplex PCR assay. As stored in TCRdb, this immuneACCESS dataset retains in-frame rearrangements with V and J assigned. A fraction of the clones does not appear; measured against another copy, unresolved V genes explain less than half of the discrepancy, and the remainder lacks a known reason. This sample has millions of clones in its table, and roughly nine tenths of those were observed once. Of the sample, roughly 0.13% is held by the ten largest clones. Sequenced input: naive CD4+ T cells sorted from blood. Read against the paper, the sample's cell subset or site label means: CD45RA+ positively selected. The receptors derive from a young man in good health.

For this clone: This sample also contains other DNA sequences that code for the same CDR3. The V and J genes are TRBV7-9 and TRBJ2-5; maybe TRBD1 (6 bases). Trimming took off 1 base at V and 2 bases at J, with 11 bases between the two ends. This CDR3 comprises 15 residues. CDR1 is SEHNR and CDR2 is FQNEAQ in the germline V gene (reference sequence). The CDR3 sequence: CASSLGGQGQETQYF. The CDR3 region has the DNA TGTGCCAGCAGCTTAGGGGGGCAGGGGCAAGAGACCCAGTACTTC.

The chain is built from TRBV10-3 and TRBJ1-1, with D possibly TRBD1 on 6 matching bases. This CDR3 is built from 14 residues. The germline V and J ends were trimmed by 4 bases and 8 bases, with 17 bases remaining between them. Per germline, CDR1 ENHRY and CDR2 SYGVKD. The CDR3 nucleotides are TGTGCCATCAGTGGGCCCGTGAGTGGGGGCGAAGCTTTCTTT. This encodes CAISGPVSGGEAFF.

The chain has TRBV9 and TRBJ2-7; tentatively, D is TRBD2 (6 bases). V was clipped by 1 base and J by 2 bases, with 13 bases between them. CDR3 size: 15 residues. Germline V gene lookup returns CDR1 SGDLS and CDR2 YYNGEE. The DNA of the CDR3 is TGTGCCAGCAGCGTACTGGGACTTCCAACCTACGAGCAGTACTTC. Translated: CASSVLGLPTYEQYF.

V is TRBV10-3 and J is TRBJ1-2, with 8 nucleotides matching TRBD1. V lost 6 bases, J lost 2 bases, and 8 bases stayed unmatched. Germline CDR1 ENHRY, CDR2 SYGVKD. The CDR3 is 15 amino acids. As DNA, the CDR3 is TGTGCCATCAGGCCCCAGGGGGCGCAAAACTATGGCTACACCTTC. This gives the protein CAIRPQGAQNYGYTF.

CDR3 sequence: CASSLAWAGNTIYF. The CDR3 DNA reads as TGTGCCAGCAGCTTGGCCTGGGCTGGAAACACCATATATTTT. The rearrangement links TRBV5-5 to TRBJ1-3, with no clear D. V lost 0 bases and J lost 2, with 6 bases in between. The germline V gene has CDR1 SGHKS and CDR2 YYEKEE (reference sequence). This CDR3 is built from 14 residues.

V usage is TRBV10-3 and J usage is TRBJ1-1; D remains unclear. The V gene lost 6 bases and the J gene lost 6 bases, with 17 bases spanning the gap. The germline gives CDR1 ENHRY, CDR2 SYGVKD. This CDR3 region has 14 residues. The CDR3 coding sequence is TGTGCCATCAGGTCCGTTTTGGGTAGTTCTGAAGCTTTCTTT. Translated: CAIRSVLGSSEAFF.

CDR3: CASSPITGMEETQYF. The CDR3 region has the DNA TGTGCCAGCAGTCCTATCACAGGGATGGAGGAGACCCAGTACTTC. The V and J genes are TRBV7-9 and TRBJ2-5; the D gene is possibly TRBD1 (6 bases). The CDR3 extends over 15 amino acids. V was cut by 6 bases and J by 5 bases, with 19 bases left in between. Germline V gene sequence: CDR1 SEHNR, CDR2 FQNEAQ (reference sequence).